Here is one TCR beta chain with its context. The library targeted TCRbeta and was prepared with unique molecular identifiers. TCRdb used MiXCR to reprocess the PCR reads, holding one entry per CDR3 protein. The repertoire holds under 850,000 distinct CDR3 sequences, around 14% seen once, with roughly 0.77% in the top ten. This entry comes from a study of T-cell reconstitution after alpha-beta-depleted transplantation in children. Germline V gene lookup returns CDR1 SGHDN and CDR2 FVKESK. V shed 3 bases and J 4 bases; nucleotides not matched to a gene: 7. The CDR3 is 16 residues long. The sequences come from PBMCs, collected before TCRalphabeta/CD19-depleted stem cell transplant. The sequence was obtained from a girl aged 2 to 10 with congenital amegakaryocytic thrombocytopenia, due to receive a stem cell transplant. The chain has TRBV14 and TRBJ2-1; 9 nucleotides agree with TRBD2. The CDR3 sequence: CASSHLTSGLYNEQFF. CDR3 in DNA: TGTGCCAGCAGCCATCTCACTAGCGGGCTTTACAATGAGCAGTTCTTC.